These T cell receptor beta chains were read from a single sample in a study of blood T cell repertoires in COVID-19. The repertoire was sequenced with immunoSEQ multiplex PCR; TCRdb's copy has only in-frame clones and lacks some. The profile covers hundreds of thousands of clones, with 85% appearing a single time and approximately 5% taken by the ten largest. The source material was peripheral blood. These receptor sequences come from a man aged 50 or older with COVID-19, enrolled during active disease. Both conserved end residues are part of each CDR3. The D gene is left open where the match is weak. Size is omitted from some rows. Given values are once, few, many or a class for expanded clones.

14	TRBV4-3	TRBD1	TRBJ1-5	NA	TGCGCCAGCAGCCAGGACAGGGTGGGTCAGCCCCAGCATTTT	CASSQDRVGQPQHF
13	TRBV6-5	NA	TRBJ2-1	NA	TGTGCCAGCAGTTACTCAGGGGATAATGAGCAGTTCTTC	CASSYSGDNEQFF
11	TRBV12-3/TRBV12-4	NA	TRBJ2-7	NA	TGTGCCAGCAGTCGGGGATACGAGCAGTACTTC	CASSRGYEQYF
15	TRBV5-1	NA	TRBJ2-6	once	TGCGCCAGCAGTTTAGGGGGTCCTGGGGCCAACGTCCTGACTTTC	CASSLGGPGANVLTF
12	TRBV5-4	TRBD1	TRBJ1-6	NA	TGTGCCACGGGACAGGGGAATTCACCCCTCCACTTT	CATGQGNSPLHF
14	TRBV5-1	NA	TRBJ1-4	NA	TGCGCCAGCAGCTTGCAGGGATCGGATGAAAAACTGTTTTTT	CASSLQGSDEKLFF
13	TRBV5-8	NA	TRBJ2-5	NA	TGTGCCAGCAGCTTGGTTGGGGAGGAGACCCAGTACTTC	CASSLVGEETQYF
13	TRBV30	NA	TRBJ1-2	NA	TGTGCCTGGAGTAGCGGGGTTACCTATGGCTACACCTTC	CAWSSGVTYGYTF
14	TRBV15	NA	TRBJ1-5	NA	TGTGCCACCAGCAGCGGGAGGAGCAATCAGCCCCAGCATTTT	CATSSGRSNQPQHF
13	TRBV11-3	NA	TRBJ1-1	NA	TGTGCCAGCAGCTTCAGAGGGAACACTGAAGCTTTCTTT	CASSFRGNTEAFF
15	TRBV24-1	NA	TRBJ2-1	NA	TGTGCCACCAGTGCTGCACAGTTAAACAACAATGAGCAGTTCTTC	CATSAAQLNNNEQFF
18	TRBV10-3	TRBD2	TRBJ2-5	NA	TGTGCCATCAGTAATTTACTAGCGGGGGGGCCGCGCAGAGAGACCCAGTACTTC	CAISNLLAGGPRRETQYF
14	TRBV27	TRBD1	TRBJ2-2	NA	TGTGCCAGCAGACAGACAGGGGGCGCCGGGGAGCTGTTTTTT	CASRQTGGAGELFF
16	TRBV30	TRBD1	TRBJ1-2	NA	TGTGCCTGGAGTCACAGGGGGAGAGAGCCGAACTATGGCTACACCTTC	CAWSHRGREPNYGYTF
19	TRBV6-1	NA	TRBJ1-3	few	TGTGCCAGCAGTGAAGATAATGTAGTGCTGGACAGATTCGGAAACACCATATATTTT	CASSEDNVVLDRFGNTIYF
14	TRBV7-3	NA	TRBJ1-1	once	TGTGCCAGCAGCTTAACCTTGGGGAGCACTGAAGCTTTCTTT	CASSLTLGSTEAFF
16	TRBV9	TRBD1	TRBJ1-1	NA	TGTGCCAGCAGCCCTACCTGGGACAGGCGGAACACTGAAGCTTTCTTT	CASSPTWDRRNTEAFF
14	TRBV9	NA	TRBJ2-3	NA	TGTGCCAGCAGCGTAGAGGCGGGGCCGGATACGCAGTATTTT	CASSVEAGPDTQYF
15	TRBV6-5	TRBD1	TRBJ1-1	NA	TGTGCCAAGTCGGACAGGGAGGACGGGGACACTGAAGCTTTCTTT	CAKSDREDGDTEAFF
16	TRBV6-6	TRBD2	TRBJ2-1	NA	TGTGCCAGCAGTTACTCGGCGAGCGGGGATAGTGGTGAGCAGTTCTTC	CASSYSASGDSGEQFF
13	TRBV29-1	NA	TRBJ2-5	NA	TGCAGCGTCCGGCCTGGACTGGAAGAGACCCAGTACTTC	CSVRPGLEETQYF
15	TRBV19	NA	TRBJ1-1	few	TGTGCCAGTAGTGGGCTCGCGGGGGCGTATACTGAAGCTTTCTTT	CASSGLAGAYTEAFF
14	TRBV9	TRBD2	TRBJ2-7	NA	TGTGCCAGCAGCGCTAGCGGGGGGGGGTACGAGCAGTACTTC	CASSASGGGYEQYF
15	TRBV7-6	TRBD2	TRBJ2-5	once	TGTGCCAGCAGCTCCTTAGCGGGGTACCAAGAGACCCAGTACTTC	CASSSLAGYQETQYF
15	TRBV6-5	TRBD1	TRBJ1-5	NA	TGTGCCAGCAGTTACACAAAGGGGGCTGGTCAGCCCCAGCATTTT	CASSYTKGAGQPQHF
16	TRBV6-2/TRBV6-3	NA	TRBJ1-1	NA	TGTGCCAGCAGTTCCTACGTACCTACAGGAAACACTGAAGCTTTCTTT	CASSSYVPTGNTEAFF
14	TRBV27	NA	TRBJ2-5	NA	TGTGCCAGCAGTACCCGCAGGGCCCAAGAGACCCAGTACTTC	CASSTRRAQETQYF
17	TRBV15	TRBD1	TRBJ2-7	NA	TGTGCCACCAGCAGGTCTAAGTGGGGACAGCTCTCCTACGAGCAGTACTTC	CATSRSKWGQLSYEQYF
15	TRBV12-2	NA	TRBJ1-5	few	TGTGCAAGTCGCACCCGACAGGGGTCGGATCAGCCCCAGCATTTT	CASRTRQGSDQPQHF
13	TRBV12-3/TRBV12-4	NA	TRBJ2-7	NA	TGTGCCAGCAGTTTTAGAGGCCCCTACGAGCAGTACTTC	CASSFRGPYEQYF
12	TRBV10-1	NA	TRBJ2-7	NA	TGCGCCAGCAGTCGGGGTACGGGCGAGCAGTACTTC	CASSRGTGEQYF
16	TRBV18	TRBD1	TRBJ1-4	NA	TGTGCCAGCTCACCACCCGGGACAGGGATGGGTGAAAAACTGTTTTTT	CASSPPGTGMGEKLFF
14	TRBV6-5	TRBD1	TRBJ1-2	NA	TGTGCCAGCAGCCGGGGACAGGGAGTTTACGGCTACACCTTC	CASSRGQGVYGYTF
17	TRBV10-3	TRBD1	TRBJ2-1	NA	TGTGCCATCAGTGACCTGACAGGGGGCGCCTCCTACAATGAGCAGTTCTTC	CAISDLTGGASYNEQFF
16	TRBV2	TRBD1	TRBJ2-7	NA	TGTGCCAGCGAAGGACAGGGGCGACGTTTTTCCTACGAGCAGTACTTC	CASEGQGRRFSYEQYF
15	TRBV7-3	NA	TRBJ2-5	NA	TGTGCCAGCAGCTTAAACCGGGGTCCACAAGAGACCCAGTACTTC	CASSLNRGPQETQYF
16	TRBV15	NA	TRBJ2-5	NA	TGTGCCACCAGCGTGCGAGGTGGAGGGGCACGAGAGACCCAGTACTTC	CATSVRGGGARETQYF
16	TRBV7-9	NA	TRBJ2-1	NA	TGTGCCAGCAGCCCCAAGAGAAGAATAGGCGGCAATGAGCAGTTCTTC	CASSPKRRIGGNEQFF
15	TRBV5-1	TRBD1	TRBJ1-2	NA	TGCGCCAGCAGCGGCCGGGACAGAGCCTTTGTTGGCTACACCTTC	CASSGRDRAFVGYTF
17	TRBV6-2/TRBV6-3	TRBD1	TRBJ1-3	NA	TGTGCCAGCAGTTACGGGCGGACAGGAAACTCTGGAAACACCATATATTTT	CASSYGRTGNSGNTIYF
12	TRBV5-1	NA	TRBJ1-2	once	TGCGCCAGCAGCTCCGGGTGGGTTGGCTACACCTTC	CASSSGWVGYTF
13	TRBV2	NA	TRBJ1-4	once	TGTGCCACATCCATCCGAGCTAATGAAAAACTGTTTTTT	CATSIRANEKLFF
14	TRBV5-1	NA	TRBJ1-6	NA	TGCGCCAGCAGCCCACAGGAATTTAATTCACCCCTCCACTTT	CASSPQEFNSPLHF
15	TRBV5-1	NA	TRBJ2-2	NA	TGCGCCAGCAGCTTGTCAGGGGGGCATGACGGGGAGCTGTTTTTT	CASSLSGGHDGELFF
14	TRBV20-1	TRBD1	TRBJ1-4	once	TGCAGTGCTAGTAGGGACAGCCGTAATGAAAAACTGTTTTTT	CSASRDSRNEKLFF
13	TRBV6-5	NA	TRBJ1-1	few	TGTGCCAGCAGTTACTCACAGAACACTGAAGCTTTCTTT	CASSYSQNTEAFF
13	TRBV24-1	TRBD1	TRBJ1-2	NA	TGTGCCACCAGTGACTCGGACAGGGGTGGCTACACCTTC	CATSDSDRGGYTF
13	TRBV6-1	NA	TRBJ1-5	NA	TGTGCCAGCAGTGAAGCCCCCGATCAGCCCCAGCATTTT	CASSEAPDQPQHF
15	TRBV4-1	NA	TRBJ1-2	NA	TGCGCCAGCAGCCAGGAGGACAGTCCTAACTATGGCTACACCTTC	CASSQEDSPNYGYTF
13	TRBV9	TRBD2	TRBJ2-7	NA	TGTGCCAGCAGCGTAACTAGCGTCGACGAGCAGTACTTC	CASSVTSVDEQYF
13	TRBV7-9	NA	TRBJ1-2	NA	TGTGCCAGCAGCTTAGCGGGGGGCTATGGCTACACCTTC	CASSLAGGYGYTF
14	TRBV27	NA	TRBJ2-5	NA	TGTGCCAGCAGTGTCAGGGGACGGGGAGAGACCCAGTACTTC	CASSVRGRGETQYF
16	TRBV27	TRBD2	TRBJ2-1	few	TGTGCCGCTGCATTTAGCGGGGGGGCCTTCAGAAATGAGCAGTTCTTC	CAAAFSGGAFRNEQFF